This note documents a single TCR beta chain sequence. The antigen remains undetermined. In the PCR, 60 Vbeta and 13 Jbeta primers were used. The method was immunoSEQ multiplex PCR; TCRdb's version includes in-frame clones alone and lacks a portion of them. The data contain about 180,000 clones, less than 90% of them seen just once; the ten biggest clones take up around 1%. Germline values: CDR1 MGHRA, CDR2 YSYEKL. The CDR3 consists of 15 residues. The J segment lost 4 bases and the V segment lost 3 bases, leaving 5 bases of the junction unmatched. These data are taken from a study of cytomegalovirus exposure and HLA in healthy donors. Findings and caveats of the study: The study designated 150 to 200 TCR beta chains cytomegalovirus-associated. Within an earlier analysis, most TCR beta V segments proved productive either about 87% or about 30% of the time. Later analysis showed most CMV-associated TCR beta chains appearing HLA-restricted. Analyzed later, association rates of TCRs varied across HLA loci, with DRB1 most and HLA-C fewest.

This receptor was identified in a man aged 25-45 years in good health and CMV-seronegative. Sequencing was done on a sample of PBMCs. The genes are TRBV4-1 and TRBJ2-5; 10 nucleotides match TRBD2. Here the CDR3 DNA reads TGCGCCAGCAGCCATCCTAGCGGGGGAAGAGAGACCCAGTACTTC. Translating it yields CASSHPSGGRETQYF.